This T cell receptor beta chain was sequenced during a study of T cell responses to AZD1222 COVID-19 vaccine. The CDR3 is 14 residues long. V lost 9 bases, J lost 3 bases, and 14 bases lay in between. The V gene's germline CDR1 is KGHDR and CDR2 SFDVKD. Overall study findings and caveats: Sampled repertoires all dated from after the peak T cell response. Vaccine-associated CD4 TCRs spanned spike, dominant at 160-218 and 743-854. Recipients of AZD1222 seropositive at baseline numbered only 6 or 7. Reportedly, nearly half the spike-specific TCRs target unmutated variant regions.

Clones were read by immunoSEQ multiplex PCR, and TCRdb kept only the in-frame ones, dropping some. The table records some 150,000 clones, approximately 88% of them present only once. In the case of this clone: Its antigen remains unidentified.

Sample: peripheral blood, taken on day 0 of AZD1222 vaccination. This receptor was taken from an adult in good health. This chain links TRBV24-1 with TRBJ1-5; D might be TRBD1 (5 bases). The CDR3 region is CATGGVYANQPQHF. In DNA form, the CDR3 reads TGTGCCACCGGGGGGGTATATGCCAATCAGCCCCAGCATTTT.